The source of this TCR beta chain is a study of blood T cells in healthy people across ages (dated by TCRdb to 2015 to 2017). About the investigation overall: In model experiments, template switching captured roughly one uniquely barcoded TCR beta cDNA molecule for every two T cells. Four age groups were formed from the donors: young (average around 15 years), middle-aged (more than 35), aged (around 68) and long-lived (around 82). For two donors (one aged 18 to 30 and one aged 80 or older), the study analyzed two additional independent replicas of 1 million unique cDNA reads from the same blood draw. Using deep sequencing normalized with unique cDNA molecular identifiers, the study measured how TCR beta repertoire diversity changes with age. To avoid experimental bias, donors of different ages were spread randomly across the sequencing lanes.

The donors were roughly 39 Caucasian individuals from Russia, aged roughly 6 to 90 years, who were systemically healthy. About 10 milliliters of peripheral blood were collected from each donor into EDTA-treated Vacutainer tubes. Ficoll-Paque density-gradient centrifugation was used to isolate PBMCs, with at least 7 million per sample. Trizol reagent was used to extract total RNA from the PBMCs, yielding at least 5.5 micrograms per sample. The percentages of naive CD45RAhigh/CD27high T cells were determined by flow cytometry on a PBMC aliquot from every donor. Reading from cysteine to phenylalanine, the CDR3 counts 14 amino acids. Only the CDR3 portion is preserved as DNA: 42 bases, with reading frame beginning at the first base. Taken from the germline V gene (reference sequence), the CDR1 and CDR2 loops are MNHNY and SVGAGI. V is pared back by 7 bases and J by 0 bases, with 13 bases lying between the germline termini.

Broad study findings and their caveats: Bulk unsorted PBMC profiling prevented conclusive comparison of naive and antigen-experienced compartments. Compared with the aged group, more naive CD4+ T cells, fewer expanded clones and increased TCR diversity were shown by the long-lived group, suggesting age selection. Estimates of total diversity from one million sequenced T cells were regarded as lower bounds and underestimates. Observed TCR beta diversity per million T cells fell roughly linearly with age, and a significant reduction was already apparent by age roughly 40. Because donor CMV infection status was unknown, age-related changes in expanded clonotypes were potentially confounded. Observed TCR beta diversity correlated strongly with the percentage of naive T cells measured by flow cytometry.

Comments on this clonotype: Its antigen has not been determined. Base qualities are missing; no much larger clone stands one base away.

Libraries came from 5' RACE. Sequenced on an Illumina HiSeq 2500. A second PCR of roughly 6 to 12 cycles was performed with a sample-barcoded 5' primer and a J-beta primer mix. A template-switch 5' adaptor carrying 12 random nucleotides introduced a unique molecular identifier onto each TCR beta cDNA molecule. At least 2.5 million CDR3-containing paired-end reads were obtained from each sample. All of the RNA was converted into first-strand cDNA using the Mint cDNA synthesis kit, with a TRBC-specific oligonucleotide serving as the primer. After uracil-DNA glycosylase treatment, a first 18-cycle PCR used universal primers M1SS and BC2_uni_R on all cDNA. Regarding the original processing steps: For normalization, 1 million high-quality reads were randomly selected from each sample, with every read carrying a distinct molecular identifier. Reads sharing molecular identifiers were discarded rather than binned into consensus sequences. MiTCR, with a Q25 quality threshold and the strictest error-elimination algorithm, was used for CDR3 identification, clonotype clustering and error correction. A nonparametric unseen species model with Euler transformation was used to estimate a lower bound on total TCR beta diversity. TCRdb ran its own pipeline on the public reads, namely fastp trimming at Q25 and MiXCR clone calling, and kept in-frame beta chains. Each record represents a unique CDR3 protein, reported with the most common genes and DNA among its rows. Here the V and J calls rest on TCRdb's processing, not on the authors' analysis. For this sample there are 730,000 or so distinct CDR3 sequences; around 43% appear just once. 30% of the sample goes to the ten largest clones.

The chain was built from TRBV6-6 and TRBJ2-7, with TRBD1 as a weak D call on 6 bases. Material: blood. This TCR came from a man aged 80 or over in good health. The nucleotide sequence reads TGTGCCAGCACCCAACAGGGAAGCTCCTACGAGCAGTACTTC. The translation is CASTQQGSSYEQYF.